This T cell receptor (beta chain) is from a study of blood T cell repertoires in COVID-19. Study-level information: Sites in the United States, Italy and Spain provided acute and convalescent COVID-19 samples. The cDNA or gDNA used as material had been derived from T cells, B-cell-depleted T cells, or PBMCs.

The method was immunoSEQ multiplex PCR; TCRdb's version includes in-frame clones alone and lacks a portion of them. The data contain 16,000 or so clones, 80% to 90% of them singletons. CDR3 length equals 14 residues. Germline loops: CDR1 SNHLY, CDR2 FYNNEI. The trim removed 2 bases at V and 2 bases at J, leaving 0 bases unmatched. The chain uses TRBV2 and TRBJ2-7; 10 bases line up with TRBD2. Sequenced input: peripheral blood. The receptor was derived from a man older than 75 with acute or convalescent COVID-19. The CDR3 sequence: CASSETSGAYEQYF. DNA for the CDR3: TGTGCCAGCAGTGAAACTAGCGGGGCCTACGAGCAGTACTTC.